These 25 T cell receptor beta chains originate from one sample sequenced in a study of control samples from healthy donors and cancer patients. Measured with immunoSEQ multiplex PCR; TCRdb has only the in-frame clones, and not every one. The sample records 90,000 to 150,000 clones, around nine tenths being singletons. The source material was blood. Every receptor here comes from a man in his thirties or forties in good health.

The rearrangement joins TRBV5-1 to TRBJ2-1; no clear D gene. Per germline, CDR1 SGHRS and CDR2 YFSETQ. The CDR3 has 15 amino acids. Trimming removed 4 bases at V and 6 bases at J, with 17 bases between. The CDR3: CASSGPGRAGNEQFF. The DNA of the CDR3 is TGCGCCAGCAGCGGACCCGGCCGGGCAGGCAATGAGCAGTTCTTC.

The chain has TRBV9 and TRBJ1-2; D gene ambiguous. There are 11 residues in the CDR3. With 3 bases removed from V and 8 bases from J, the gap between germline ends came to 8 bases. Germline V CDR1 and CDR2: SGDLS, YYNGEE. Here the CDR3 reads CASSARQGYTF. The CDR3 nucleotides are TGTGCCAGCAGCGCCAGGCAAGGCTACACCTTC. Full variable domain (remainder filled in from reference TRBV9 and TRBJ1-2): DSGVTQTPKHLITATGQRVTLRCSPRSGDLSVYWYQQSLDQGLQFLIQYYNGEERAKGNILERFSAQQFPDLHSELNLSSLELGDSALYFCASSARQGYTFGSGTRLTVV.

The chain carries TRBV5-1 and TRBJ1-2; D uncertain. CDR3 length: 14 residues. Germline V CDR1 and CDR2: SGHRS, YFSETQ. Trimming stripped 0 bases from V and 4 bases from J, with 10 bases between. CDR3 protein: CASSLAAASYGYTF. In nucleotides, the CDR3 is TGCGCCAGCAGCTTGGCCGCAGCTTCCTATGGCTACACCTTC.

V gene TRBV15 combines with J gene TRBJ1-1; D not resolved. Germline V gene sequence: CDR1 LNHNV, CDR2 YYDKDF (reference sequence). This CDR3 region has 14 residues. The ends were cut back, 1 base at V and 2 bases at J, with 8 bases in the middle. CDR3: CATSRVWANTEAFF. CDR3 nucleotides: TGTGCCACCAGCAGAGTATGGGCCAACACTGAAGCTTTCTTT.

As to this clone: The sample has other DNA sequences that encode this CDR3 too. The chain employs TRBV12-3 or TRBV12-4 and TRBJ1-2; unclear D gene. Trimming left V 1 base short and J 5 bases short, with 2 bases between. CDR3 length equals 11 residues. The CDR3 DNA reads as TGTGCCAGCAGTTTAGGGTATGGCTACACCTTC. Translated, it gives CASSLGYGYTF.

This rearrangement joins TRBV19 to TRBJ1-4, with TRBD1 identical over 7 bases. The V segment lost 10 bases and the J segment 2 bases; nucleotides outside the gene matches: 4. Germline V lookup: CDR1 LNHDA, CDR2 SQIVND (reference sequence). The CDR3 is 13 amino acids. The CDR3 region has the DNA TGTGCCACTGAACAGGGGACTAATGAAAAACTGTTTTTT. Translation: CATEQGTNEKLFF.

This clone was seen only a few times. This chain joins TRBV5-1 and TRBJ1-5; 8 nucleotides line up with TRBD1. From germline, CDR1 is SGHRS and CDR2 YFSETQ. The CDR3 runs 14 residues. Trimming took 3 bases from V and 2 from J; bases not matched to a gene: 1. CDR3 nucleotides: TGCGCCAGCAGCTGGGGACAGGGCAATCAGCCCCAGCATTTT. It encodes CASSWGQGNQPQHF. Using reference TRBV5-1 and TRBJ1-5 for the parts outside the CDR3, the full variable domain is KAGVTQTPRYLIKTRGQQVTLSCSPISGHRSVSWYQQTPGQGLQFLFEYFSETQRNKGNFPGRFSGRQFSNSRSEMNVSTLELGDSALYLCASSWGQGNQPQHFGDGTRLSIL.

The chain couples TRBV27 to TRBJ1-2; the match to TRBD1 covers 10 bases. The J segment lost 6 bases and the V segment lost 5 bases, leaving 6 bases of the junction unmatched. CDR3 size: 14 residues. Germline values: CDR1 MNHEY, CDR2 SMNVEV (reference sequence). The CDR3 region has the DNA TGTGCCAGCAGTCCGGGACAGGGGATAGATGGCTACACCTTC. Its protein is CASSPGQGIDGYTF.

The CDR3 spells CASSFGQASNYGYTF. The CDR3, as DNA: TGTGCCAGCAGCTTCGGACAGGCGAGTAACTATGGCTACACCTTC. V and J are TRBV7-9 and TRBJ1-2, with 7 bases lining up with TRBD1. V was pared by 3 bases and J by 1 base, with 5 bases of the junction left unmatched. Germline CDR1 reads SEHNR; CDR2 reads FQNEAQ (reference sequence). The CDR3 contains 15 residues.

The V call is TRBV4-1, the J call TRBJ1-5; 11 nucleotides match TRBD1. Per germline, CDR1 MGHRA and CDR2 YSYEKL. The CDR3 spans 15 residues. J was trimmed by 5 bases and V by 1 base; bases with no gene match: 1. CDR3: CASSQGTGGDQPQHF. Written as DNA, the CDR3 is TGCGCCAGCAGCCAAGGGACAGGGGGCGATCAGCCCCAGCATTTT.

The chain links TRBV11-3 to TRBJ2-3, with D uncertain. The CDR3 totals 13 residues. Germline V gene sequence: CDR1 SGHNT, CDR2 YENEEA. Trimming took off 0 bases at V and 3 bases at J, with 4 bases between the two ends. The DNA for the CDR3 is TGTGCCAGCAGCTTAGATGCAACAGATACGCAGTATTTT. Translating it yields CASSLDATDTQYF.

J is TRBJ2-1 and V is TRBV30; 9 bases align to TRBD1. The CDR3 totals 16 residues. Germline CDR1 reads GTSNPN; CDR2 reads SVGIG (reference sequence). With V trimmed by 2 bases and J by 2 bases, 7 bases remained unmatched. Written as DNA, the CDR3 is TGTGCCTGGAGTTCCATTAGGGACAGGGCCTACAATGAGCAGTTCTTC. Encoded protein: CAWSSIRDRAYNEQFF.

The chain couples TRBV3-1 (or the pseudogene TRBV3-2) to TRBJ1-6; unclear D gene. CDR1 LGHDT and CDR2 YNNKEL come from the germline V gene (reference sequence). This CDR3 contains 12 residues. Trimming cost V 4 bases and J 13 bases, with 11 bases left between them. The CDR3 reads CASSPTLGPLHF. As DNA, the CDR3 is TGTGCCAGCAGCCCCACCTTAGGGCCCCTCCACTTT.

The gene calls are TRBV2 and TRBJ1-1; 7 bases match TRBD1. J lost 4 bases, V lost 6 bases, and 2 bases had no gene match. This CDR3 is built from 12 residues. The germline CDR1 and CDR2 sequences are SNHLY and FYNNEI. The CDR3 region has the DNA TGTGCCAGCAGACAGGGGCTCACTGAAGCTTTCTTT. Encoded protein: CASRQGLTEAFF.

V usage is TRBV2 and J usage is TRBJ1-1, with D perhaps TRBD1 (5 bases). The CDR3 loop spans 14 amino acids. Germline lookup yields CDR1 SNHLY and CDR2 FYNNEI. V was cut by 0 bases and J by 8 bases, with 13 bases left in between. The CDR3 here is CASSEALRGVEAFF. In nucleotides, the CDR3 is TGTGCCAGCAGTGAAGCGCTTCGGGGGGTAGAAGCTTTCTTT.

The CDR3: CASSERRDSYGYTF. The CDR3 DNA reads as TGCGCCAGCAGTGAACGGCGGGACAGCTATGGCTACACCTTC. V gene TRBV10-2 combines with J gene TRBJ1-2; 7 bases align to TRBD1. The trim removed 3 bases at V and 4 bases at J, leaving 5 bases unmatched. The CDR3 has 14 residues. Germline V lookup: CDR1 WSHSY, CDR2 SAAADI.

V usage is TRBV7-9 and J usage is TRBJ2-3, with D perhaps TRBD2 (6 bases). Trimming pared 1 base from V and 3 bases from J, leaving 14 bases between. Germline assignment: CDR1 SEHNR and CDR2 FQNEAQ (reference sequence). The CDR3 runs 16 residues. CDR3 loop: CASSLERGGETDTQYF. The DNA for the CDR3 is TGTGCCAGCAGCTTAGAGAGAGGAGGGGAAACAGATACGCAGTATTTT. The whole variable domain, remainder taken from reference TRBV7-9 and TRBJ2-3, is DTGVSQNPRHKITKRGQNVTFRCDPISEHNRLYWYRQTLGQGPEFLTYFQNEAQLEKSRLLSDRFSAERPKGSFSTLEIQRTEQGDSAMYLCASSLERGGETDTQYFGPGTRLTVL.

This chain uses TRBV30 with TRBJ2-1; 10 bases fit TRBD2. This CDR3 region has 16 residues. J lost 4 bases, V lost 1 base, and 7 bases had no gene match. Germline V lookup: CDR1 GTSNPN, CDR2 SVGIG (reference sequence). Written as DNA, the CDR3 is TGTGCCTGGAGTGATTGGGGTAGCGGGGGGTACAATGAGCAGTTCTTC. Translation: CAWSDWGSGGYNEQFF. Drawing the rest from reference TRBV30 and TRBJ2-1, the complete variable domain is SQTIHQWPATLVQPVGSPLSLECTVEGTSNPNLYWYRQAAGRGLQLLFYSVGIGQISSEVPQNLSASRPQDRQFILSSKKLLLSDSGFYLCAWSDWGSGGYNEQFFGPGTRLTVL.

CDR3 coding DNA: TGTGCCAGCAGTTACGAGAACAGGGGAATCGGTTCACCCCTCCACTTT. Protein sequence: CASSYENRGIGSPLHF. This sequence joins TRBV6-5 and TRBJ1-6; TRBD1 matches 7 bases. In germline, CDR1 is MNHEY, CDR2 SVGAGI. Germline trimming cut 2 bases from V and 9 bases from J; bases unmatched to any gene: 10. The CDR3 covers 16 residues.

The table lists this clone with a few counts. The chain links TRBV2 to TRBJ2-1, with 9 bases that match TRBD2. Germline values: CDR1 SNHLY, CDR2 FYNNEI. This CDR3 has 15 amino acids. V lost 4 bases, J lost 4 bases, and 5 bases stayed unmatched. The CDR3 loop is CASSVASGAYNEQFF. CDR3 bases: TGTGCCAGCAGTGTCGCTAGCGGGGCGTACAATGAGCAGTTCTTC.

This chain connects TRBV5-6 to TRBJ1-6; D perhaps matches TRBD1 (5 bases). This CDR3 is built from 15 residues. V dropped 1 base and J dropped 7 bases, with 12 bases sitting between them. Germline values: CDR1 SGHDT, CDR2 YYEEEE. The CDR3 DNA reads as TGTGCCAGCAGCTTGTATAACAGGTTAAATTCACCCCTCCACTTT. Translating it yields CASSLYNRLNSPLHF. The full variable domain, rest sourced from reference TRBV5-6 and TRBJ1-6, is DAGVTQSPTHLIKTRGQQVTLRCSPKSGHDTVSWYQQALGQGPQFIFQYYEEEERQRGNFPDRFSGHQFPNYSSELNVNALLLGDSALYLCASSLYNRLNSPLHFGNGTRLTVT.

This sequence joins TRBV3-1 (or the pseudogene TRBV3-2) and TRBJ2-7, with no clear D. CDR3 length: 15 amino acids. V shed 0 bases and J shed 3 bases, with 12 bases lying between them. The germline CDR1 and CDR2 sequences are LGHDT and YNNKEL (reference sequence). CDR3 bases: TGTGCCAGCAGCCAAGATTCGGAGCCTTACTACGAGCAGTACTTC. Amino acid sequence: CASSQDSEPYYEQYF.

This chain uses TRBV11-3 with TRBJ2-1, with TRBD2 identical over 15 bases. CDR1 and CDR2 (germline): SGHNT, YENEEA. This CDR3 is 18 amino acids long. Trimming at V came to 5 bases and at J to 5 bases, leaving 10 bases not matched to a gene. The DNA of the CDR3 is TGTGCCAGCAGCACCGGACTAGCGGGGGGGCCTTTCAACAATGAGCAGTTCTTC. It specifies CASSTGLAGGPFNNEQFF.

The CDR3: CASSYSTGGQETQYF. In nucleotides, the CDR3 is TGTGCCAGCAGTTACTCGACGGGAGGACAAGAGACCCAGTACTTC. This chain joins TRBV6-5 and TRBJ2-5; 7 bases match TRBD2. The V and J ends lost 0 bases and 2 bases, in that order; junction bases with no gene match: 3. The CDR3 runs 15 residues. Per the germline V gene, CDR1 is MNHEY and CDR2 is SVGAGI.

The chain couples TRBV27 to TRBJ1-5; D unresolved. V shed 5 bases and J shed 3 bases, with 8 bases lying between them. Germline assignment: CDR1 MNHEY and CDR2 SMNVEV (reference sequence). The CDR3 loop spans 13 amino acids. The CDR3 loop reads CASSGGINQPQHF. In DNA form, the CDR3 reads TGTGCCAGCAGTGGAGGGATCAATCAGCCCCAGCATTTT.